The 20 T cell receptor beta chains in this list originate from one sample, sequenced in a study of cytomegalovirus exposure and HLA in healthy donors (TCRdb year 2017). The library was obtained by the immunoSEQ multiplex PCR assay. For the multiplex PCR, a mixture combining 60 forward primers for TCR Vbeta segments and 13 reverse primers for TCR Jbeta segments was used. TCRdb carries this immuneACCESS record with in-frame sequences only. Its versions omit some clonotypes, under half of them owing to an unresolved V gene in the studies checked, with the rest unexplained. Counted in this sample were some 90,000 clones; around 80% of them appeared once. The ten largest clones represent about 0.53% of the sample. Material: PBMCs. These receptors were obtained from a man aged 30 to 45 in good health and CMV-seronegative.

The sample holds one count of this clone. The chain has TRBV2 and TRBJ2-7; D ambiguous. The CDR3 is made up of 12 amino acids. V lost 3 bases and J lost 7, with 10 bases in between. CDR1 is SNHLY and CDR2 is FYNNEI in the germline V gene. Written as DNA, the CDR3 is TGTGCCAGCAGTGAGTTTACTGGAGAGCAGTACGTC. Translating gives CASSEFTGEQYV.

This clone has only one observation. This rearrangement joins TRBV5-4 to TRBJ2-1; D is possibly TRBD1 (5 bases). The CDR3 spans 14 residues. The V end was cut by 0 bases, the J end by 4 bases, with 8 bases between. Germline V lookup: CDR1 SGHNT, CDR2 YYREEE (reference sequence). CDR3: CASSLGGEYNEQFF. CDR3 DNA: TGTGCCAGCAGCTTGGGGGGCGAATACAATGAGCAGTTCTTC.

This rearrangement joins TRBV5-1 to TRBJ1-4; TRBD1 might be the D (5 bases). The germline gives CDR1 SGHRS, CDR2 YFSETQ. The CDR3 sequence is 15 residues long. Trimming stripped 3 bases from V and 3 bases from J, with 12 bases between. In nucleotides, the CDR3 is TGCGCCAGCAGCTGGCAGGGTCGTGCTAATGAAAAACTGTTTTTT. Its protein is CASSWQGRANEKLFF.

This clone was seen just once. The genes are TRBV6-6 and TRBJ2-5; 8 nucleotides match TRBD1. With V trimmed by 6 bases and J by 1 base, 4 bases remained unmatched. The CDR3 covers 14 residues. CDR1 is MNHNY and CDR2 is SVGAGI in the germline V gene (reference sequence). CDR3 protein: CASRLTGGQETQYF. As DNA, the CDR3 is TGTGCCAGCAGGCTAACAGGGGGCCAAGAGACCCAGTACTTC.

V is TRBV7-3 and J is TRBJ2-2, with TRBD1 identical over 12 bases. Germline assignment: CDR1 SGHTA and CDR2 FQGTGA. CDR3 length: 16 amino acids. Trimming cost V 5 bases and J 8 bases; bases outside gene matches: 9. CDR3 sequence (DNA): TGTGCCAGCAGCCTCCTTGCGGGACAGGGGGCGGGGGAGCTGTTTTTT. It encodes CASSLLAGQGAGELFF.

This clone was seen only a few times. The CDR3 nucleotides are TGTGCCAGCAGTCGGGGCTACAGGGGGGAAAACACTGAAGCTTTCTTT. It is translated as CASSRGYRGENTEAFF. This chain links TRBV6-6 with TRBJ1-1; 8 nucleotides match TRBD1. V dropped 5 bases and J dropped 2; count of bases not matched to a gene: 10. Germline V gene data show CDR1 as MNHNY and CDR2 as SVGAGI (reference sequence). This CDR3 has 16 residues.

CDR3 nucleotides: TGTGCCAGCAGTGGGGACGAGAAGGGACAGGGTTACAATGAGCAGTTCTTC. Its translation is CASSGDEKGQGYNEQFF. The V gene is TRBV2, the J gene TRBJ2-1, with 9 positions matching TRBD1. With 4 bases clipped from V and 4 bases from J, the junction kept 11 bases outside the gene matches. CDR3 length equals 17 residues. Germline V lookup: CDR1 SNHLY, CDR2 FYNNEI. The full variable domain, in which reference TRBV2 and TRBJ2-1 provide the parts outside the CDR3, is EPEVTQTPSHQVTQMGQEVILRCVPISNHLYFYWYRQILGQKVEFLVSFYNNEISEKSEIFDDQFSVERPDGSNFTLKIRSTKLEDSAMYFCASSGDEKGQGYNEQFFGPGTRLTVL.

Only one count was recorded for this clone. This chain joins TRBV5-1 and TRBJ2-1; tentative D call: TRBD2 (6 bases). V shed 4 bases and J shed 3 bases, with 14 bases lying between them. Germline lookup yields CDR1 SGHRS and CDR2 YFSETQ. This CDR3 has 15 residues. The CDR3 sequence: CASSVGRGSYNEQFF. The CDR3 DNA follows: TGCGCCAGCAGCGTGGGCCGGGGGAGCTACAATGAGCAGTTCTTC. The variable domain in full, completed from reference TRBV5-1 and TRBJ2-1, reads KAGVTQTPRYLIKTRGQQVTLSCSPISGHRSVSWYQQTPGQGLQFLFEYFSETQRNKGNFPGRFSGRQFSNSRSEMNVSTLELGDSALYLCASSVGRGSYNEQFFGPGTRLTVL.

This chain links TRBV27 with TRBJ1-5; 7 bases agree with TRBD1. Germline CDR1 and CDR2: MNHEY and SMNVEV (reference sequence). The CDR3 runs to 15 residues. V trimming: 5 bases; J trimming: 0 bases; junction bases outside the gene matches: 4. CDR3 nucleotides: TGTGCCAGCAGTCCGGGACAGTATAGCAATCAGCCCCAGCATTTT. Translation: CASSPGQYSNQPQHF.

This chain uses TRBV7-8 with TRBJ1-2; D is undetermined. The V and J ends lost 0 bases and 4 bases respectively, with 6 bases between them. The CDR3 runs 13 residues. Germline CDR1 is SGHVS and CDR2 is FQNEAQ. Here the CDR3 reads CASSLALSYGYTF. The CDR3 DNA is TGTGCCAGCAGCTTAGCCCTCAGCTATGGCTACACCTTC.

The V call is TRBV7-9, the J call TRBJ1-2, with TRBD1 matching over 7 bases. The CDR3 runs to 15 residues. Looked up from germline, CDR1 is SEHNR and CDR2 is FQNEAQ (reference sequence). The V gene end was trimmed by 0 bases and the J gene end by 4 bases; junction bases not matched to a gene: 5. CDR3 bases: TGTGCCAGCAGCTTAGCCCCGGGACAGCGCTATGGCTACACCTTC. Translation: CASSLAPGQRYGYTF.

The V call is TRBV16, the J call TRBJ2-2, with D maybe TRBD2 (6 bases). CDR1 and CDR2 (germline): KGHSY, FQNENV. The CDR3 sequence is 15 residues long. Trimming shortened V by 3 bases and J by 5 bases, and 13 bases separated the two germline ends. CDR3 loop: CASSHWASDTGELFF. The DNA for the CDR3 is TGTGCCAGCAGCCACTGGGCTAGCGATACCGGGGAGCTGTTTTTT.

The rearrangement uses TRBV6-5 and TRBJ2-7; TRBD2 matches at 9 bases. This CDR3 contains 14 residues. The germline V gene has CDR1 MNHEY and CDR2 SVGAGI. V trimming: 5 bases; J trimming: 6 bases; junction bases outside the gene matches: 8. CDR3 bases: TGTGCCAGCAGTCCCGGGACTAGCTGGAGCGAGCAGTACGTC. Translating gives CASSPGTSWSEQYV.

J is TRBJ1-1 and V is TRBV6-5; D not resolved. CDR1 is MNHEY, CDR2 SVGAGI, per germline. The CDR3 contains 12 residues. Trimming took 4 bases from V and 4 from J, leaving 7 bases between them. CDR3 residues: CASSSISTEAFF. Here the CDR3 DNA reads TGTGCCAGCAGTTCGATCAGCACTGAAGCTTTCTTT.

As DNA, the CDR3 is TGTGCCAGCAGCTTACTATTAGGGGAGTTAGGACAGCAAGAGACCCAGTACTTC. Protein sequence: CASSLLLGELGQQETQYF. This chain uses TRBV7-9 with TRBJ2-5; maybe TRBD1 (6 bases). Germline V gene lookup returns CDR1 SEHNR and CDR2 FQNEAQ (reference sequence). This CDR3 contains 18 residues. Deletions cut 2 bases from V and 2 bases from J, with 21 bases between. The full variable domain, its missing parts supplied by reference TRBV7-9 and TRBJ2-5, is DTGVSQNPRHKITKRGQNVTFRCDPISEHNRLYWYRQTLGQGPEFLTYFQNEAQLEKSRLLSDRFSAERPKGSFSTLEIQRTEQGDSAMYLCASSLLLGELGQQETQYFGPGTRLLVL.

V and J are TRBV19 and TRBJ1-5; a weak D match, TRBD1 (6 bases). Germline V CDR1 and CDR2: LNHDA, SQIVND (reference sequence). The V end was cut by 6 bases, the J end by 2 bases, with 17 bases between. This CDR3 has 16 residues. The CDR3 nucleotides are TGTGCCAGTAGGATAACAGACAGGCGGGGCAATCAGCCCCAGCATTTT. Encoded protein: CASRITDRRGNQPQHF.

This clone was picked up one time. The chain joins TRBV7-9 to TRBJ1-1; TRBD1 might be the D (6 bases). Germline CDR1 reads SEHNR; CDR2 reads FQNEAQ (reference sequence). V was cut by 8 bases and J by 3 bases, with 16 bases left in between. CDR3 length: 14 residues. CDR3 nucleotides: TGTGCCAGCTTCAGGGGTGGGGGGGACACTGAAGCTTTCTTT. Translating gives CASFRGGGDTEAFF.

The V and J genes are TRBV5-6 and TRBJ1-2; the match to TRBD1 covers 11 bases. CDR1 is SGHDT, CDR2 YYEEEE, per germline. Trimming took 1 base from V and 8 from J; bases not matched to a gene: 10. The CDR3 contains 16 residues. The CDR3 here is CASSLIVGQGAEGYTF. Written as DNA, the CDR3 is TGTGCCAGCAGCTTGATAGTCGGACAGGGGGCGGAGGGCTACACCTTC. The full variable domain, in which reference TRBV5-6 and TRBJ1-2 provide the parts outside the CDR3, is DAGVTQSPTHLIKTRGQQVTLRCSPKSGHDTVSWYQQALGQGPQFIFQYYEEEERQRGNFPDRFSGHQFPNYSSELNVNALLLGDSALYLCASSLIVGQGAEGYTFGSGTRLTVV.

This clone was detected once. The chain carries TRBV2 and TRBJ1-2; 11 bases are a match to TRBD1. J was trimmed by 4 bases and V by 6 bases; bases with no gene match: 7. This CDR3 has 15 amino acids. Germline-derived CDR1 and CDR2 are SNHLY and FYNNEI. The CDR3 sequence is CASRERDRGTYGYTF. The CDR3 bases are TGTGCCAGCAGGGAAAGGGACAGGGGGACCTATGGCTACACCTTC.

This chain links TRBV19 with TRBJ1-2; D call uncertain. Germline CDR1 LNHDA, CDR2 SQIVND (reference sequence). This CDR3 comprises 13 residues. The germline V and J ends were trimmed by 5 bases and 4 bases, with 11 bases remaining between them. The CDR3 loop reads CASSPGLIYGYTF. For the CDR3, the DNA is TGTGCCAGTAGTCCAGGACTGATCTATGGCTACACCTTC.